This TCR beta chain was found in a study of identical twins. In every case, the donor was a healthy Caucasian. Whole-study findings and limits: Cross-sectional statistical analysis was relied on for the conclusions, without the same donors being followed.

The CDR3 length is 12 residues. Germline values: CDR1 LGHNA, CDR2 YNFKEQ. MiXCR, run by TCRdb on the 5' RACE reads, gives a single entry per CDR3 protein. This sample has approximately 1.8 million distinct CDR3 sequences, with roughly 35% found just once. As to this clonotype: Its antigen is not identified. A much larger clone differs by one base, so this may be a read error.

This receptor was obtained from a newborn girl in good health. Sequencing was carried out using cord blood. J is TRBJ2-1 and V is TRBV4-2; D gene uncertain. CDR3 in amino acids: CGSSQDRTEQFF. CDR3 DNA sequence: TGTGGCAGCAGCCAAGATCGGACCGAGCAGTTCTTC.